One sample yielded the 9 T cell receptor beta chains listed below, sequenced in a study of early T cells in non-severe SARS-CoV-2 infection. TCRdb re-called the 5' RACE reads with MiXCR, one entry per CDR3 protein. The sample has around 40,000 distinct CDR3 sequences; 4.5% to 7.5% are singletons. The specimen was whole blood. The origin of the receptors is an adult who was a healthcare worker with PCR-confirmed SARS-CoV-2 infection or an uninfected control (not recorded which).

Many counts were recorded for this clonotype. The chain links TRBV28 to TRBJ2-1; 12 bases are a match to TRBD2. J was trimmed by 8 bases and V by 5 bases; bases with no gene match: 7. Germline V gene lookup returns CDR1 MDHEN and CDR2 SYDVKM. The length of the CDR3 is 15 residues. The CDR3 loop is CASSRPLAGGHEQFF. The CDR3 DNA reads as TGTGCCAGCAGTCGCCCACTAGCGGGAGGCCATGAGCAGTTCTTC.

This clonotype has only a few counts. The chain is built from TRBV20-1 and TRBJ1-1, with 7 positions matching TRBD1. This CDR3 is built from 12 residues. CDR1 is DFQATT, CDR2 SNEGSKA, per germline (reference sequence). The CDR3 bases are TGCAGCAAACACAGGGGACCCACTGAAGCTTTCTTT. Amino acids: CSKHRGPTEAFF.

Notes on this clonotype: Given a much more abundant clone one base away, this may be a read error. The chain couples TRBV11-2 to TRBJ2-3; TRBD1 matches 8 bases. The CDR3 is 18 amino acids. Germline CDR1 is SGHAT and CDR2 is FQNNGV. CDR3 DNA sequence: TGTGCCAGCAGCTTAGGCTTAGGAACAGGGGGACGCACAGATACGCGGTATTTT. This codes for CASSLGLGTGGRTDTRYF.

This clonotype came up many times. The chain employs TRBV11-2 and TRBJ1-1; D is possibly TRBD1 (5 bases). CDR1 is SGHAT, CDR2 FQNNGV, per germline. V shed 5 bases and J shed 8 bases, with 9 bases lying between them. The CDR3 loop spans 11 amino acids. CDR3 loop: CASSRGREAFF. CDR3 in DNA: TGTGCCAGCAGCCGGGGGAGGGAAGCTTTCTTT. Full variable domain (remainder filled in from reference TRBV11-2 and TRBJ1-1): EAGVAQSPRYKIIEKRQSVAFWCNPISGHATLYWYQQILGQGPKLLIQFQNNGVVDDSQLPKDRFSAERLKGVDSTLKIQPAKLEDSAVYLCASSRGREAFFGQGTRLTVV.

The V and J genes are TRBV6-1 and TRBJ1-2, with 7 bases identical to TRBD1. CDR1 is MNHNS and CDR2 is SASEGT in the germline V gene. The CDR3 consists of 15 residues. V dropped 6 bases and J dropped 4; count of bases not matched to a gene: 11. The CDR3 region is CASRETGSISYGYTF. The CDR3 coding sequence is TGTGCCAGCAGGGAGACAGGGTCAATTAGCTATGGCTACACCTTC.

The chain couples TRBV29-1 to TRBJ2-1; TRBD2 is a possible D gene (6 bases). This CDR3 has 12 amino acids. The ends were cut back, 4 bases at V and 7 bases at J, with 11 bases in the middle. Germline V lookup: CDR1 SQVTM, CDR2 ANQGSEA. In DNA form, the CDR3 reads TGCAGCGTTGTCGGGAGCGGTAATGAGCAGTTCTTC. This encodes CSVVGSGNEQFF.

This clonotype has ten or more counts. The chain joins TRBV7-3 to TRBJ2-7; possibly TRBD1 for D (5 bases). Germline V gene sequence: CDR1 SGHTA, CDR2 FQGTGA. This CDR3 comprises 13 residues. The V end lost 4 bases, the J end lost 3 bases, and 10 bases lay between the germline ends. CDR3 nucleotide sequence: TGTGCCAGCAGCTCGAGTAGGGGCTACGAGCAGTACTTC. This codes for CASSSSRGYEQYF.

This clonotype was seen repeatedly, ten times or more. The genes are TRBV11-2 and TRBJ2-4, with no clear D. Germline CDR1 is SGHAT and CDR2 is FQNNGV. Trimming removed 7 bases from V and 9 bases from J, with 13 bases in between. This CDR3 comprises 12 residues. CDR3 protein: CASTTYRSIQYF. The CDR3 coding sequence is TGTGCCAGCACCACCTACCGGAGCATTCAGTACTTC.

This clonotype was counted many times. V gene TRBV24-1 combines with J gene TRBJ2-1; D gene ambiguous. Trimming left V 2 bases short and J 5 bases short, with 9 bases between. CDR3 size: 14 residues. Germline V gene lookup returns CDR1 KGHDR and CDR2 SFDVKD. CDR3 nucleotides: TGTGCCACCAGTGATTCTTGGCAGGACAATGAGCAGTTCTTC. Encoded protein: CATSDSWQDNEQFF.